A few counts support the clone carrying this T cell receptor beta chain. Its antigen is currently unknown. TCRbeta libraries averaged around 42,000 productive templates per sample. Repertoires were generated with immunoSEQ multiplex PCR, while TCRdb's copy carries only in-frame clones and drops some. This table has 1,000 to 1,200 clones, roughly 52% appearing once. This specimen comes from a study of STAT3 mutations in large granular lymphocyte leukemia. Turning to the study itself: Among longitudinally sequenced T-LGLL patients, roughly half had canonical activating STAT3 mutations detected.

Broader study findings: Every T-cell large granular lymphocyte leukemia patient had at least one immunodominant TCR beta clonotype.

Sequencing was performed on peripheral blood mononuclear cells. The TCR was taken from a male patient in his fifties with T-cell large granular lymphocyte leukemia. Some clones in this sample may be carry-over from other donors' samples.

CDR3 in DNA: TGTGCCACCACTAGGACAGGGGGCGGCCAAACCGGGGAGCTGTTTTTT. The encoded protein is CATTRTGGGQTGELFF. This chain uses TRBV7-9 with TRBJ2-2; 11 bases are a match to TRBD1. Germline loops: CDR1 SEHNR, CDR2 FQNEAQ (reference sequence). J lost 5 bases, V lost 10 bases, and 12 bases had no gene match. The CDR3 spans 16 residues.